This TCR beta chain is drawn from a study of CD8+CD57+ T cells in acquired aplastic anemia. Notes on the study in general: No significant patient-versus-control difference appeared in CD8+ Simpson's diversity. Measurement in patients showed lower diversity in CD8+CD57+ cells than in total CD4+ and CD8+ pools.

CDR3 and TCR beta VDJ profiling relied on a genomic DNA template. TCRdb ran MiXCR on the reads and lists one entry per CDR3 protein. The sample lists around 21,000 distinct CDR3 sequences, roughly 43% seen once, with about 89% in the top ten. To note about this clonotype: The antigen remains unidentified.

By flow cytometry, patients selected for sequencing had shown an expansion of CD8+CD57+ cells. Patients uniformly had severe acquired aplastic anemia. At blood sampling, none of the patients had yet received therapy. Germline V lookup: CDR1 SGHVS, CDR2 FQNEAQ. The CDR3 contains 13 residues. V lost 6 bases, J lost 5 bases, and 12 bases lay in between. Sample: CD8+CD57+ T cells sorted from PBMCs. The subset here: bead-enriched CD8+CD57+ effector memory T cells from SAA patients. The sequence came from a human donor with aplastic anemia. The V gene is TRBV7-8, the J gene TRBJ2-3, with D tentatively TRBD1 (6 bases). CDR3 residues: CASSTGMGDTQYF. The DNA for the CDR3 is TGTGCCAGCAGTACAGGGATGGGAGATACGCAGTATTTT.